Below are 27 T cell receptor beta chains sequenced from a single sample in a study of blood T cells in healthy people across ages. PCR was performed a second time for 7 to 11 cycles using a sample-barcoded 5' primer and a J-beta primer mix. A single record per CDR3 protein comes from TCRdb applying MiXCR to the 5' RACE reads. Of 760,000 or so distinct CDR3 sequences detected, about 25% appear once; the ten largest clones hold roughly a tenth. These data were also filed under a second study, of T cells of mothers and their children.

The sample taken for sequencing was blood. These receptors were collected from a boy younger than 18 in good health.

This clonotype was detected only a few times. The chain joins TRBV15 to TRBJ2-5; 10 positions match TRBD1. The tail of the sequence fits TRBJ2-1 better, so the J call may be wrong. The CDR3 totals 16 residues. Germline lookup yields CDR1 LNHNV and CDR2 YYDKDF (reference sequence). In nucleotides, the CDR3 is TGTGCCACCAGCACTAGCCGGGACAGGGGTTACAATGAGCAGTTCTTC. This translates into CATSTSRDRGYNEQFF.

V and J are TRBV5-6 and TRBJ2-5; D perhaps matches TRBD1 (6 bases). The closer fit of TRBJ2-7 to the DNA end suggests the J call may be wrong. This CDR3 is 13 amino acids long. Germline V lookup: CDR1 SGHDT, CDR2 YYEEEE. CDR3 sequence: CASSISRGYEQYF. CDR3 coding DNA: TGTGCCAGCAGCATCTCCAGGGGCTACGAGCAGTACTTC.

The chain employs TRBV29-1 and TRBJ2-5, with a tentative D call TRBD2 (5 bases). Trimming took 6 bases from V and 5 from J, leaving 16 bases between them. This CDR3 is 13 amino acids long. Germline V gene lookup returns CDR1 SQVTM and CDR2 ANQGSEA. CDR3 sequence: CSVLARVGETQYF. Written as DNA, the CDR3 is TGCAGCGTCCTAGCTAGGGTCGGGGAGACCCAGTACTTC.

The sample holds a few counts of this clonotype. This chain uses TRBV4-3 with TRBJ1-2; maybe TRBD1 (6 bases). This CDR3 has 17 residues. V was trimmed by 0 bases and J by 4 bases, leaving 18 bases between them. Germline V gives CDR1 LGHNA, CDR2 YSLEER. The CDR3 nucleotides are TGCGCCAGCAGCCAAGACCCATCGTCAGGGGTTTTCTATGGCTACACCTTC. Translation: CASSQDPSSGVFYGYTF.

This clonotype was observed a single time. This rearrangement joins TRBV20-1 to TRBJ2-1, with D maybe TRBD2 (5 bases). The CDR3 has 13 amino acids. Germline lookup yields CDR1 DFQATT and CDR2 SNEGSKA (reference sequence). The V and J ends lost 5 bases and 8 bases respectively, with 16 bases between them. CDR3 region: CSAPGPSGYEQFF. In DNA, the CDR3 is TGCAGTGCTCCTGGACCCAGCGGCTATGAGCAGTTCTTC.

The V and J genes are TRBV28 and TRBJ2-1, with 8 bases identical to TRBD2. V was pared by 6 bases and J by 1 base, with 14 bases of the junction left unmatched. This CDR3 region has 18 residues. Looked up from germline, CDR1 is MDHEN and CDR2 is SYDVKM. CDR3 DNA sequence: TGTGCCAGCAGACGACGGCTCCTAGCGGGCAAGTCCTACAATGAGCAGTTCTTC. Translating gives CASRRRLLAGKSYNEQFF.

The J gene is TRBJ1-1, the V gene TRBV6-1; possible D gene TRBD1, 5 bases. The germline gives CDR1 MNHNS, CDR2 SASEGT. The length of the CDR3 is 13 residues. With 10 bases removed from V and 3 bases from J, the gap between germline ends came to 15 bases. The CDR3 bases are TGTGCCAACCAGAACCCGGGACACACTGAAGCTTTCTTT. Its translation is CANQNPGHTEAFF.

This clonotype turned up a few times. The CDR3 bases are TGTGCCAGCAGCCACCCCATTGGCGGGGGTTCCTACAATGAGCAGTTCTTC. Residues: CASSHPIGGGSYNEQFF. The V call is TRBV7-6, the J call TRBJ2-1, with TRBD2 identical over 7 bases. Looked up from germline, CDR1 is SGHVS and CDR2 is FNYEAQ. The CDR3 covers 17 residues. J was trimmed by 1 base and V by 5 bases; bases with no gene match: 11.

This clonotype was observed a few times. The chain joins TRBV7-9 to TRBJ1-2, with D perhaps TRBD1 (5 bases). Germline V gene lookup returns CDR1 SEHNR and CDR2 FQNEAQ (reference sequence). The CDR3 is 14 residues long. The ends were cut back, 4 bases at V and 6 bases at J, with 15 bases in the middle. The CDR3 sequence is CASSYPPVGDGYTF. The CDR3 DNA is TGTGCCAGCAGCTATCCTCCAGTAGGGGATGGCTACACCTTC.

This sequence joins TRBV20-1 and TRBJ2-3; D may be TRBD2 (5 bases). The CDR3 loop spans 16 amino acids. V lost 3 bases and J lost 0, with 16 bases in between. Germline CDR1 is DFQATT and CDR2 is SNEGSKA (reference sequence). CDR3 in amino acids: CSASNSIGISTDTQYF. The CDR3 DNA reads TGCAGTGCTAGTAATTCTATCGGGATAAGCACAGATACGCAGTATTTT.

This clonotype showed up just a few times. V and J are TRBV5-1 and TRBJ2-5, with D maybe TRBD2 (6 bases). This CDR3 comprises 14 residues. The V end was cut by 4 bases, the J end by 4 bases, with 14 bases between. Per the germline V gene, CDR1 is SGHRS and CDR2 is YFSETQ. The chain's CDR3 is CASSDGPAGETQYF. The CDR3 DNA follows: TGCGCCAGCAGCGACGGACCAGCGGGAGAGACCCAGTACTTC.

The V gene is TRBV2, the J gene TRBJ2-2; TRBD1 might be the D (6 bases). The V and J ends lost 10 bases and 0 bases respectively, with 15 bases between them. In germline, CDR1 is SNHLY, CDR2 FYNNEI. The length of the CDR3 is 15 residues. The CDR3 nucleotides read TGTGCCACCAGAACCGGGACATCGAACACCGGGGAGCTGTTTTTT. Amino acids: CATRTGTSNTGELFF. Supplemented by reference TRBV2 and TRBJ2-2, the full variable domain reads EPEVTQTPSHQVTQMGQEVILRCVPISNHLYFYWYRQILGQKVEFLVSFYNNEISEKSEIFDDQFSVERPDGSNFTLKIRSTKLEDSAMYFCATRTGTSNTGELFFGEGSRLTVL.

The sample holds a few counts of this clonotype. The chain carries TRBV5-6 and TRBJ2-2; 8 nucleotides align to TRBD2. J was trimmed by 3 bases and V by 1 base; bases with no gene match: 8. Germline V gives CDR1 SGHDT, CDR2 YYEEEE. CDR3 length: 17 residues. CDR3 in DNA: TGTGCCAGCAGCTTGTATCCGGGGGGGCCGGACACCGGGGAGCTGTTTTTT. Its protein is CASSLYPGGPDTGELFF.

This clonotype was picked up a small number of times. This chain links TRBV12-3 or TRBV12-4 with TRBJ2-7, with D possibly matching TRBD1 (5 bases). The CDR3 runs to 13 residues. V was shortened by 6 bases and J by 1 base, with 10 bases between the two germline ends. CDR3 nucleotides: TGTGCCAGCAGGCCCAGGGCATCCTACGAGCAGTACTTC. Its translation: CASRPRASYEQYF.

The V and J genes are TRBV29-1 and TRBJ2-2, with 8 bases aligning to TRBD2. This CDR3 spans 14 amino acids. Germline CDR1 reads SQVTM; CDR2 reads ANQGSEA. V shed 8 bases, J shed 1 base, and the junction held 6 bases outside the gene matches. The CDR3 spells CSTLSGVNTGELFF. CDR3 DNA sequence: TGCAGCACACTTAGCGGGGTGAACACCGGGGAGCTGTTTTTT.

A few counts support this clonotype. V is TRBV27 and J is TRBJ2-7; D remains unclear. The CDR3 spans 13 residues. Germline V gene lookup returns CDR1 MNHEY and CDR2 SMNVEV (reference sequence). V lost 9 bases, J lost 1 base, and 13 bases lay in between. The CDR3 reads CASRILGSYEQYF. Written as DNA, the CDR3 is TGTGCCAGTCGAATCCTAGGTTCCTACGAGCAGTACTTC.

The chain uses TRBV20-1 and TRBJ2-1; D remains unclear. V gave up 2 bases and J gave up 0 bases, with 11 bases separating them. CDR3 size: 15 residues. The germline gives CDR1 DFQATT, CDR2 SNEGSKA (reference sequence). CDR3 sequence: CSARLLSSSYNEQFF. The CDR3 DNA follows: TGCAGTGCTAGACTTCTCTCCAGCTCCTACAATGAGCAGTTCTTC.

This clonotype was seen only a few times. V gene TRBV4-2 combines with J gene TRBJ2-2, with 13 bases that match TRBD2. The germline gives CDR1 LGHNA, CDR2 YNFKEQ. The CDR3 has 19 amino acids. After removal of 1 base from V and 1 base from J, the junction contained 6 bases not matched to a gene. The CDR3 reads CASSQGLAGGVKNTGELFF. CDR3 bases: TGTGCCAGCAGCCAAGGACTAGCGGGAGGAGTGAAGAACACCGGGGAGCTGTTTTTT.

This chain links TRBV12-3 or TRBV12-4 with TRBJ1-6; D may be TRBD1 (6 bases). The CDR3 runs 14 residues. Trimming took off 6 bases at V and 6 bases at J, with 12 bases between the two ends. DNA for the CDR3: TGTGCCAGCAGCAGCGGACAGATTAATTCACCCCTCCACTTT. This encodes CASSSGQINSPLHF.

In this sample, this clonotype turned up a few times. The J gene is TRBJ2-3, the V gene TRBV7-3, with a possible D match to TRBD2 (5 bases). Germline assignment: CDR1 SGHTA and CDR2 FQGTGA. V shed 3 bases and J shed 0 bases, with 13 bases lying between them. The CDR3 spans 16 residues. The CDR3 spells CASSFLGGRSTDTQYF. CDR3 DNA sequence: TGTGCCAGCAGCTTCCTCGGTGGGAGAAGCACAGATACGCAGTATTTT.

V gene TRBV6-5 combines with J gene TRBJ1-4, with TRBD1 as a possible D gene (5 bases). The CDR3 is 14 amino acids. CDR1 and CDR2 from the germline V gene are MNHEY and SVGAGI. V was cut by 7 bases and J by 7 bases, with 16 bases left in between. The CDR3 loop reads CASNNGGSGEKLFF. The CDR3 DNA sequence: TGTGCCAGCAACAATGGGGGATCGGGTGAAAAACTGTTTTTT.

This clonotype has only a few counts. Germline is not matched at one junction end, which may reflect a read error. The genes are TRBV7-9 and TRBJ2-5; the match to TRBD1 covers 7 bases. Germline-derived CDR1 and CDR2 are SEHNR and FQNEAQ (reference sequence). The CDR3 is made up of 15 amino acids. CDR3 region: CASSHTQGEKETQHF. The CDR3 DNA sequence: TGTGCCAGCAGCCATACGCAGGGGGAGAAAGAGACCCAGCACTTC.

The chain is built from TRBV5-6 and TRBJ1-2; D is unclear. CDR1 and CDR2 (germline): SGHDT, YYEEEE. There are 14 residues in the CDR3. The ends were cut back, 1 base at V and 4 bases at J, with 11 bases in the middle. The CDR3 region is CASSLTATFYGYTF. The CDR3 region has the DNA TGTGCCAGCAGCTTGACGGCTACCTTCTATGGCTACACCTTC.

V gene TRBV19 combines with J gene TRBJ2-5, with 7 bases identical to TRBD2. The better agreement between TRBJ2-7 and the DNA end casts doubt on the J call. CDR1 and CDR2 from the germline V gene are LNHDA and SQIVND (reference sequence). The CDR3 contains 15 residues. The DNA of the CDR3 is TGTGCCAGTAGTATTGGCGGGAGCGCGTCCTACGAGCAGTACTTC. Translating gives CASSIGGSASYEQYF.

The V and J genes are TRBV7-8 and TRBJ1-5; a possible D gene is TRBD1 (6 bases). CDR3 size: 17 residues. Trimming removed 1 base from V and 5 bases from J, with 18 bases in between. Germline CDR1 and CDR2: SGHVS and FQNEAQ. CDR3 DNA: TGTGCCAGCAGCTTAGGTACCACAGGGAAGGTCGATCAGCCCCAGCATTTT. Amino acid sequence: CASSLGTTGKVDQPQHF.

This clonotype was seen a handful of times. The gene calls are TRBV11-2 and TRBJ1-2, with 10 bases fitting TRBD1. The CDR3 runs to 13 residues. Germline values: CDR1 SGHAT, CDR2 FQNNGV. Trimming at V came to 4 bases and at J to 8 bases, leaving 4 bases not matched to a gene. As DNA, the CDR3 is TGTGCCAGCAGCTGGGACAGGGGACGGGGCTACACCTTC. This sequence encodes CASSWDRGRGYTF.

The J gene is TRBJ2-2, the V gene TRBV7-8; no firm D call. Trimming stripped 4 bases from V and 2 bases from J, with 23 bases between. Germline values: CDR1 SGHVS, CDR2 FQNEAQ. CDR3 size: 19 residues. CDR3 loop: CASSSLLDTGPTNTGELFF. The DNA of the CDR3 is TGTGCCAGCAGCTCTTTACTTGATACCGGTCCTACAAACACCGGGGAGCTGTTTTTT.